This entry concerns a single TCR beta chain. Antigen specificity is unknown. This sample is drawn from a study of cytomegalovirus exposure and HLA in healthy donors. Study findings and constraints: For presence/absence analyses, sequencing depth was assumed to be roughly uniform across donors.

Both 60 Vbeta primers and 13 Jbeta primers went into the PCR. TCRdb's copy holds only in-frame clones and misses some; the assay was immunoSEQ multiplex PCR. Counted here are roughly 110,000 clones, about 64% occurring once; the ten biggest clones make up 2.8%. V gave up 1 base and J gave up 3 bases; unmatched junction bases: 7. CDR3 length equals 17 residues. Germline V gives CDR1 LGHNA, CDR2 YNFKEQ. The sequence derives from a female donor in good health and CMV-seronegative. Material: PBMCs. The chain uses TRBV4-2 and TRBJ2-5, with TRBD2 matching over 11 bases. The CDR3 reads CASSQGPPTSGEETQYF. Written as DNA, the CDR3 is TGTGCCAGCAGCCAAGGTCCCCCGACTAGCGGGGAAGAGACCCAGTACTTC.